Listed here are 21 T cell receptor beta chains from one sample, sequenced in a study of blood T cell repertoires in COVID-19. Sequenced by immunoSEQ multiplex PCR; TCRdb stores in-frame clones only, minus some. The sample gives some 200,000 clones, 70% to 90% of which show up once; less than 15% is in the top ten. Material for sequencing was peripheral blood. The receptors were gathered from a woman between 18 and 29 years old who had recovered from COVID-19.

The CDR3 is CASSSSSRVHDYGYTF. The DNA of the CDR3 is TGTGCCAGCAGTTCCTCGAGCCGAGTGCATGACTATGGCTACACCTTC. The chain employs TRBV6-5 and TRBJ1-2; D remains ambiguous. Trimming stripped 4 bases from V and 3 bases from J, with 18 bases between. The CDR3 spans 16 residues. Germline CDR1 and CDR2: MNHEY and SVGAGI.

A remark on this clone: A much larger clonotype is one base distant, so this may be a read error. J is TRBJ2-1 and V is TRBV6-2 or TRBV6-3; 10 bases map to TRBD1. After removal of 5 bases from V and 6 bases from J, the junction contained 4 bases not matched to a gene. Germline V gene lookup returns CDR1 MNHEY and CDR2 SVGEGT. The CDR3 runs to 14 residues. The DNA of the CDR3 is TGTGCCAGCAGTGACTGGACAGGGGGCAATGAGCAGTTCTTC. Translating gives CASSDWTGGNEQFF.

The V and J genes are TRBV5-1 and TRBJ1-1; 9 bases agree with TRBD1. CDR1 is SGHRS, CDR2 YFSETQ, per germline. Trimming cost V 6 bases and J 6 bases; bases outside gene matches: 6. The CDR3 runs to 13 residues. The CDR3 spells CASTLQGAPEAFF. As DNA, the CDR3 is TGCGCCAGCACCTTACAGGGGGCCCCTGAAGCTTTCTTT.

The CDR3 reads CATSDSGAITGELFF. CDR3 bases: TGTGCCACCAGTGATTCAGGGGCGATCACCGGGGAGCTGTTTTTT. The J gene is TRBJ2-2, the V gene TRBV24-1; D might be TRBD1 (6 bases). The CDR3 length is 15 residues. With 2 bases removed from V and 4 bases from J, the gap between germline ends came to 10 bases. Germline V CDR1 and CDR2: KGHDR, SFDVKD.

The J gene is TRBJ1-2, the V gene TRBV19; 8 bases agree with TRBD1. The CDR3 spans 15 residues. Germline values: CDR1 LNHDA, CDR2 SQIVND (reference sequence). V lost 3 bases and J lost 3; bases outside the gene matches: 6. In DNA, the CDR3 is TGTGCCAGTAGTATCGGACAGGGAGTTTACTATGGCTACACCTTC. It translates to CASSIGQGVYYGYTF.

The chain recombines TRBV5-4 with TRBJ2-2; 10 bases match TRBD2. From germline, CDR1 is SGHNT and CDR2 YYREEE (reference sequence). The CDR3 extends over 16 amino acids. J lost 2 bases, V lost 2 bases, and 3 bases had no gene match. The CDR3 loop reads CASSFSSGSNTGELFF. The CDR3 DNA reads TGTGCCAGCAGCTTCTCTAGCGGGAGTAACACCGGGGAGCTGTTTTTT.

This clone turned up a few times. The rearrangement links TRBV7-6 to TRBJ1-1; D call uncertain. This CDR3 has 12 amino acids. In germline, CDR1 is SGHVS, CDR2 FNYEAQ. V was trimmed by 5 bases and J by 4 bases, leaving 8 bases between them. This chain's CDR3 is CASSPDFTEAFF. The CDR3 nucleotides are TGTGCCAGCAGCCCCGACTTCACTGAAGCTTTCTTT.

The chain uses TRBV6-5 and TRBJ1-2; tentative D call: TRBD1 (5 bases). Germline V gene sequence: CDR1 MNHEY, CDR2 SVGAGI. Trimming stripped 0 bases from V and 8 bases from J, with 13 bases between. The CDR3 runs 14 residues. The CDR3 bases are TGTGCCAGCAGTTACTCGGGGTTCGGGGGAGGCTACACCTTC. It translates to CASSYSGFGGGYTF.

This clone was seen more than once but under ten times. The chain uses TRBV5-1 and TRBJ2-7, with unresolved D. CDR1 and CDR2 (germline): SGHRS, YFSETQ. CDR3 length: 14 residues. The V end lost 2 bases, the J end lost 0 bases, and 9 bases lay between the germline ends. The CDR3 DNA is TGCGCCAGCAGCTTAAGACACTTCTCCTACGAGCAGTACTTC. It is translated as CASSLRHFSYEQYF.

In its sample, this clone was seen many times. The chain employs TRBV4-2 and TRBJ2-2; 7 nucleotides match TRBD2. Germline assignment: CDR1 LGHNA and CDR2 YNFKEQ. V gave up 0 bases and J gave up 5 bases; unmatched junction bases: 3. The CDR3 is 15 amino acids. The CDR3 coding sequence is TGTGCCAGCAGCCAAGATCTAGCGGAGACCGGGGAGCTGTTTTTT. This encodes CASSQDLAETGELFF.

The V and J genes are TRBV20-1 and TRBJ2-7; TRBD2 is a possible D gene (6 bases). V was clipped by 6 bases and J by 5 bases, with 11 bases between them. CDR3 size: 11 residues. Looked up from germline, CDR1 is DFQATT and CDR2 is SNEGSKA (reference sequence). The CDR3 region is CSAPWTNEQYF. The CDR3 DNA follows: TGCAGTGCCCCGTGGACTAACGAGCAGTACTTC.

CDR3 coding DNA: TGTGCCATCAGTGATATGAGGGGGAGAGGCAACAATGAGCAGTTCTTC. Translation gives CAISDMRGRGNNEQFF. V and J are TRBV10-3 and TRBJ2-1, with a possible D match to TRBD1 (6 bases). V was trimmed by 3 bases and J by 5 bases, leaving 17 bases between them. Germline V gives CDR1 ENHRY, CDR2 SYGVKD. The CDR3 has 16 residues.

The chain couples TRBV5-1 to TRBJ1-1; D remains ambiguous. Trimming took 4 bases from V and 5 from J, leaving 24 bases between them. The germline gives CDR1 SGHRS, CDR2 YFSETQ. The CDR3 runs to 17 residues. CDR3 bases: TGCGCCAGCAGCAGCAGTCCCGGGTCTTCCTCGGGGACTGAAGCTTTCTTT. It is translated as CASSSSPGSSSGTEAFF.

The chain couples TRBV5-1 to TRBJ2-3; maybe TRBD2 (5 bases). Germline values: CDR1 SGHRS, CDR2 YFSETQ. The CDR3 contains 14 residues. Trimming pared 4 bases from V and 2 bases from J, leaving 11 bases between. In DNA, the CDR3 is TGCGCCAGCAGCCCCAGCGGAGACACAGATACGCAGTATTTT. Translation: CASSPSGDTDTQYF.

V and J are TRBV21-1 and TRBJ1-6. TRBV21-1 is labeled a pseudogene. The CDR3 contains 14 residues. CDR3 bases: TGTGCCAGCAGCGGATACGGGATCAATTCACCCCTCCACTTT. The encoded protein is CASSGYGINSPLHF.

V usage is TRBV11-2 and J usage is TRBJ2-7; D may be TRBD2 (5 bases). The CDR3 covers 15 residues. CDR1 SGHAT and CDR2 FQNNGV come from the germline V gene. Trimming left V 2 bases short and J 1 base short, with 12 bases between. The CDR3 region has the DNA TGTGCCAGCAGCTTAATCCTAGCTCAATCCTACGAGCAGTACTTC. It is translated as CASSLILAQSYEQYF.

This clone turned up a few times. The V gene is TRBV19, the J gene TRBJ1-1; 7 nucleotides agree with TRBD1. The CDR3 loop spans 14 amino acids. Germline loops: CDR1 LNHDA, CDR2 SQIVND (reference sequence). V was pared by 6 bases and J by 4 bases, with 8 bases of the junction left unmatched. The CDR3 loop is CASSAGGVSTEAFF. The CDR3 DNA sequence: TGTGCCAGTAGCGCAGGGGGAGTGAGCACTGAAGCTTTCTTT.

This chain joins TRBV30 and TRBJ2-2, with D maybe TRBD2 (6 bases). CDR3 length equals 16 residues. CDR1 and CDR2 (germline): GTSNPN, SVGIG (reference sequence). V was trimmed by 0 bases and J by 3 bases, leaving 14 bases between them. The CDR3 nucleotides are TGTGCCTGGAGTGTATGGAGGGGTTTGGACACCGGGGAGCTGTTTTTT. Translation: CAWSVWRGLDTGELFF.

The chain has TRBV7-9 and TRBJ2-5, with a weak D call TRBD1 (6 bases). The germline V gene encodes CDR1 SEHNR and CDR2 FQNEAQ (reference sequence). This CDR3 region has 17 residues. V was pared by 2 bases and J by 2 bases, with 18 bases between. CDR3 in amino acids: CASSLFTGRGKQETQYF. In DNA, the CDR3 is TGTGCCAGCAGCTTATTCACAGGGAGAGGGAAGCAAGAGACCCAGTACTTC.

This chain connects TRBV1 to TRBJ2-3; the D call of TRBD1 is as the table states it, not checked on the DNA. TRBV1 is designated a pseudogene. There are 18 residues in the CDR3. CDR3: CTSSHCIGGDRGTDTQYF. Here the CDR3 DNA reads TGCACCAGCAGCCACTGCATAGGCGGGGACAGGGGCACAGATACGCAGTATTTT.

The CDR3 region is CASSQSRDGYTF. The DNA for the CDR3 is TGTGCCAGCAGCCAAAGCAGGGATGGCTACACCTTC. The rearrangement links TRBV16 to TRBJ1-2; tentative D call: TRBD1 (5 bases). V lost 2 bases to trimming and J lost 6 bases, with 7 bases between them. CDR3 length equals 12 residues. Germline V gene sequence: CDR1 KGHSY, CDR2 FQNENV.